The 30 T cell receptor beta chains below come from one sample, sequenced in a study of T-cell memory formation after mild COVID-19. MiXCR, run by TCRdb on the 5' RACE reads, gives a single entry per CDR3 protein. The table shows approximately 450,000 distinct CDR3 sequences, with 15% to 20% occurring only once. The material sequenced was PBMCs or a T cell subset sorted from them (not recorded which). All receptors come from an adult woman who had mild COVID-19 (a few samples of this study predate the infection). Cell type and time point are not known.

This clonotype has a count of ten or more. The CDR3 loop reads CASSFSGAGNTEAFF. The CDR3 DNA reads as TGTGCCAGCAGTTTTTCCGGGGCAGGAAACACTGAAGCTTTCTTT. The V call is TRBV12-3 or TRBV12-4, the J call TRBJ1-1; D might be TRBD1 (5 bases). Trimming cost V 3 bases and J 2 bases, with 13 bases left between them. This CDR3 spans 15 amino acids.

The chain recombines TRBV5-1 with TRBJ2-3; weak D call: TRBD2 (5 bases). The CDR3 has 14 residues. The V and J ends lost 3 bases and 6 bases respectively, with 14 bases between them. Germline V gives CDR1 SGHRS, CDR2 YFSETQ. The CDR3 loop reads CASSSEESTDTQYF. CDR3 in DNA: TGCGCCAGCAGCTCGGAGGAATCGACGGATACGCAGTATTTT.

A few counts support this clonotype. The V call is TRBV9, the J call TRBJ2-3; 11 bases are shared with TRBD2. Germline lookup yields CDR1 SGDLS and CDR2 YYNGEE. Trimming removed 4 bases from V and 2 bases from J; junction bases left unmatched: 6. CDR3 length: 16 amino acids. CDR3 sequence (DNA): TGTGCCAGCAGCATCAAGACTAGCGGGGACACAGATACGCAGTATTTT. Residues: CASSIKTSGDTDTQYF.

The chain joins TRBV18 to TRBJ2-2; TRBD1 matches at 7 bases. The ends lost 3 bases at V and 6 bases at J; junction bases unmatched: 7. This CDR3 has 15 residues. Germline V CDR1 and CDR2: KGHSH, LQKENI. The CDR3 nucleotides read TGTGCCAGCTCACCGCAGACAGGGTTCCCCGGGGAGCTGTTTTTT. It yields the protein CASSPQTGFPGELFF.

The chain employs TRBV7-9 and TRBJ2-2; unclear D gene. V was clipped by 7 bases and J by 6 bases, with 9 bases between them. The germline gives CDR1 SEHNR, CDR2 FQNEAQ (reference sequence). The CDR3 is 12 residues long. This CDR3 is CASTVLAGELFF. As DNA, the CDR3 is TGTGCCAGCACGGTTCTCGCCGGGGAGCTGTTTTTT. Full variable domain (remainder filled in from reference TRBV7-9 and TRBJ2-2): DTGVSQNPRHKITKRGQNVTFRCDPISEHNRLYWYRQTLGQGPEFLTYFQNEAQLEKSRLLSDRFSAERPKGSFSTLEIQRTEQGDSAMYLCASTVLAGELFFGEGSRLTVL.

This clonotype has only a few counts. J is TRBJ1-1 and V is TRBV6-5; D not certain. Germline CDR1 MNHEY, CDR2 SVGAGI. With 2 bases removed from V and 1 base from J, the gap between germline ends came to 11 bases. CDR3 length equals 15 residues. This CDR3 is CASSYGRRENTEAFF. The DNA for the CDR3 is TGTGCCAGCAGTTACGGGCGAAGAGAGAACACTGAAGCTTTCTTT.

The sample holds a few counts of this clonotype. The rearrangement links TRBV5-6 to TRBJ2-2, with D hard to call. V was clipped by 2 bases and J by 6 bases, with 8 bases between them. Germline V lookup: CDR1 SGHDT, CDR2 YYEEEE. This CDR3 has 13 amino acids. The CDR3 reads CASSLRVPGELFF. The CDR3 DNA is TGTGCCAGCAGCTTAAGAGTCCCCGGGGAGCTGTTTTTT.

V gene TRBV4-2 combines with J gene TRBJ1-2, with D unclear. The CDR3 spans 14 residues. Trimming removed 6 bases from V and 4 bases from J, with 15 bases in between. Germline V gene data show CDR1 as LGHNA and CDR2 as YNFKEQ. The CDR3 is CASRKVGSAYGYTF. CDR3 DNA: TGTGCCAGCAGGAAAGTGGGGAGCGCCTATGGCTACACCTTC.

This clonotype appeared a few times. V and J are TRBV11-3 and TRBJ2-3, with 9 nucleotides matching TRBD2. Germline V gene lookup returns CDR1 SGHNT and CDR2 YENEEA. The CDR3 totals 17 residues. The J segment lost 4 bases and the V segment lost 3 bases, leaving 11 bases of the junction unmatched. The CDR3 reads CASSFVPSGTKADTQYF. The DNA of the CDR3 is TGTGCCAGCAGCTTTGTCCCTAGCGGGACAAAGGCAGATACGCAGTATTTT.

This clonotype appeared a few times. The chain links TRBV24-1 to TRBJ2-1, with 9 bases identical to TRBD1. V shed 3 bases and J 6 bases; nucleotides not matched to a gene: 8. Germline CDR1 is KGHDR and CDR2 is SFDVKD. The CDR3 length is 16 residues. Here the CDR3 reads CATSDPDRGLINEQFF. Written as DNA, the CDR3 is TGTGCCACCAGTGATCCGGACAGGGGCTTGATCAATGAGCAGTTCTTC.

This clonotype came up a few times. The chain uses TRBV4-1 and TRBJ1-1; TRBD1 might be the D (5 bases). From germline, CDR1 is MGHRA and CDR2 YSYEKL. The V gene lost 7 bases and the J gene lost 2 bases, with 14 bases spanning the gap. The CDR3 runs 14 residues. Here the CDR3 DNA reads TGCGCCAGCAACCCCTGGGGCGGTAACACTGAAGCTTTCTTT. Amino acids: CASNPWGGNTEAFF.

This clonotype was counted a few times. The chain uses TRBV5-4 and TRBJ1-2; TRBD1 is a possible D gene (5 bases). The CDR3 is 13 residues long. Trimming removed 4 bases at V and 0 bases at J, with 7 bases between. Germline V lookup: CDR1 SGHNT, CDR2 YYREEE (reference sequence). The CDR3: CASSPGSNYGYTF. CDR3 DNA: TGTGCCAGCAGCCCAGGGTCTAACTATGGCTACACCTTC.

This clonotype came up a few times. The chain combines TRBV2 with TRBJ1-3; D may be TRBD1 (5 bases). CDR1 SNHLY and CDR2 FYNNEI come from the germline V gene. This CDR3 is 12 amino acids long. Trimming stripped 4 bases from V and 8 bases from J, with 9 bases between. CDR3 bases: TGTGCCAGCAGTGGACAGCTAGACACCATATATTTT. This gives the protein CASSGQLDTIYF. Complete variable domain (other parts from reference TRBV2 and TRBJ1-3): EPEVTQTPSHQVTQMGQEVILRCVPISNHLYFYWYRQILGQKVEFLVSFYNNEISEKSEIFDDQFSVERPDGSNFTLKIRSTKLEDSAMYFCASSGQLDTIYFGEGSWLTVV.

This clonotype has a handful of counts. The genes are TRBV3-1 and TRBJ2-5; unclear D gene. The V end was cut by 4 bases, the J end by 2 bases, with 14 bases between. CDR3 size: 15 residues. Germline-derived CDR1 and CDR2 are LGHDT and YNNKEL (reference sequence). The CDR3 DNA is TGTGCCAGCAGCCTCGATCCAGGATCACAAGAGACCCAGTACTTC. Its protein is CASSLDPGSQETQYF.

The chain carries TRBV5-1 and TRBJ2-7, with 16 bases matching TRBD2. The germline CDR1 and CDR2 sequences are SGHRS and YFSETQ. This CDR3 has 20 residues. The ends lost 0 bases at V and 5 bases at J; junction bases unmatched: 14. CDR3 nucleotide sequence: TGCGCCAGCAGCTTGGCCGTTTCAGGGACTAGCGGGGGGGCCTTAGACGAGCAGTACTTC. This translates into CASSLAVSGTSGGALDEQYF. The variable domain in full, with the rest retrieved from reference TRBV5-1 and TRBJ2-7, is KAGVTQTPRYLIKTRGQQVTLSCSPISGHRSVSWYQQTPGQGLQFLFEYFSETQRNKGNFPGRFSGRQFSNSRSEMNVSTLELGDSALYLCASSLAVSGTSGGALDEQYFGPGTRLTVT.

The chain has TRBV30 and TRBJ1-5; perhaps TRBD1 as D (6 bases). Between the trimmed V and J ends, which lost 0 bases and 2 bases, there was a span of 11 bases. Germline V gene lookup returns CDR1 GTSNPN and CDR2 SVGIG (reference sequence). This CDR3 has 15 residues. As DNA, the CDR3 is TGTGCCTGGAGTGTGGGGGCTTACGGCAATCAGCCCCAGCATTTT. Translation gives CAWSVGAYGNQPQHF.

This clonotype was seen a few times. CDR3 sequence (DNA): TGCGCCAGCAGCCCCGGGGGAGGGCCCGAGCAGTACTTC. Encoded protein: CASSPGGGPEQYF. The chain is built from TRBV5-1 and TRBJ2-7; TRBD2 aligns across 7 bases. Unmatched junction bases numbered 7, after V lost 4 bases and J lost 6 bases. The germline V gene has CDR1 SGHRS and CDR2 YFSETQ. The CDR3 spans 13 residues.

This clonotype was seen a few times. The chain has TRBV4-1 and TRBJ1-5, with TRBD1 matching 9 bases. CDR1 is MGHRA and CDR2 is YSYEKL in the germline V gene. The CDR3 sequence is 15 residues long. V lost 2 bases and J lost 4; bases outside the gene matches: 3. CDR3 loop: CASSQRDRDNQPQHF. DNA of the CDR3: TGCGCCAGCAGCCAACGGGACAGGGATAATCAGCCCCAGCATTTT.

This clonotype has just a few counts. The chain has TRBV20-1 and TRBJ2-5; TRBD2 aligns across 7 bases. Trimming at V came to 1 base and at J to 5 bases, leaving 7 bases not matched to a gene. Germline CDR1 reads DFQATT; CDR2 reads SNEGSKA (reference sequence). The CDR3 covers 14 residues. The chain's CDR3 is CSARGAGVKETQYF. The CDR3 region has the DNA TGCAGTGCTAGAGGTGCGGGAGTGAAGGAGACCCAGTACTTC.

This clonotype was observed at least ten times. V and J are TRBV4-2 and TRBJ2-3; possible D gene TRBD1, 6 bases. CDR3 length: 15 amino acids. The V end was cut by 1 base, the J end by 7 bases, with 15 bases between. CDR1 and CDR2 from the germline V gene are LGHNA and YNFKEQ. CDR3 sequence (DNA): TGTGCCAGCAGCCAAGGGGACATTTTAGGGAATACGCAGTATTTT. Translating it yields CASSQGDILGNTQYF.

This clonotype was detected a few times. V and J are TRBV3-1 and TRBJ1-2; perhaps TRBD1 as D (5 bases). CDR3 length equals 14 residues. Germline lookup yields CDR1 LGHDT and CDR2 YNNKEL (reference sequence). With 1 base removed from V and 7 bases from J, the gap between germline ends came to 13 bases. Here the CDR3 reads CASSQVGGAFGYTF. The CDR3 nucleotides read TGTGCCAGCAGCCAAGTAGGCGGGGCCTTTGGCTACACCTTC.

This clonotype was counted only a few times. The chain couples TRBV29-1 to TRBJ2-7; a weak D match, TRBD2 (5 bases). Germline CDR1 reads SQVTM; CDR2 reads ANQGSEA. V gave up 4 bases and J gave up 2 bases, with 12 bases separating them. The CDR3 is 13 amino acids. The CDR3, as DNA: TGCAGCGTTGTCGGGCTAGCTGCCTACGAGCAGTACTTC. This codes for CSVVGLAAYEQYF.

This clonotype was counted a few times. The rearrangement joins TRBV3-1 to TRBJ2-5, with 7 positions matching TRBD2. The CDR3 runs 15 residues. V shed 4 bases, J shed 10 bases, and the junction held 15 bases outside the gene matches. CDR1 LGHDT and CDR2 YNNKEL come from the germline V gene (reference sequence). The CDR3, as DNA: TGTGCCAGCAGCCCCTCACAGCTAGCGGTGGGAGACCAGTACTTC. Translating it yields CASSPSQLAVGDQYF.

This clonotype has a handful of counts. The chain's CDR3 is CASSLSGGAHYEQYF. The DNA of the CDR3 is TGTGCCAGCAGTTTAAGCGGGGGGGCCCATTACGAGCAGTACTTC. The genes are TRBV27 and TRBJ2-7; 10 nucleotides agree with TRBD2. This CDR3 spans 15 amino acids. V lost 2 bases to trimming and J lost 4 bases; unmatched junction nucleotides: 5. Germline CDR1 is MNHEY and CDR2 is SMNVEV (reference sequence).

This rearrangement joins TRBV19 to TRBJ1-1; D gene ambiguous. The CDR3 covers 13 residues. Germline-derived CDR1 and CDR2 are LNHDA and SQIVND (reference sequence). The germline V and J ends were trimmed by 6 bases and 7 bases, with 15 bases remaining between them. The DNA for the CDR3 is TGTGCCAGTAGCCCATCACCTTGGGGTGAAGCTTTCTTT. It codes for CASSPSPWGEAFF.

In its sample, this clonotype was seen many times. J is TRBJ2-3 and V is TRBV12-3 or TRBV12-4, with D hard to call. This CDR3 is 13 amino acids long. V lost 3 bases and J 1 base, leaving 5 bases between the germline ends. This CDR3 reads CASSFVGTDTQYF. The CDR3 region has the DNA TGTGCCAGCAGTTTTGTTGGCACAGATACGCAGTATTTT.

The chain uses TRBV20-1 and TRBJ2-1; the match to TRBD2 covers 10 bases. V lost 0 bases to trimming and J lost 5 bases; unmatched junction nucleotides: 7. In germline, CDR1 is DFQATT, CDR2 SNEGSKA (reference sequence). There are 16 residues in the CDR3. The CDR3 is CSARDPSGGVDNEQFF. CDR3 coding DNA: TGCAGTGCTAGAGATCCAAGCGGGGGGGTGGACAATGAGCAGTTCTTC.

This clonotype came up a few times. The CDR3 loop is CASSWGGTSGEQETQYF. CDR3 nucleotides: TGTGCCAGCAGTTGGGGGGGGACTAGCGGGGAACAAGAGACCCAGTACTTC. The chain is built from TRBV12-3 or TRBV12-4 and TRBJ2-5, with TRBD2 matching over 13 bases. There are 17 residues in the CDR3. The J segment lost 2 bases and the V segment lost 4 bases, leaving 7 bases of the junction unmatched.

The chain combines TRBV3-1 with TRBJ1-3; D might be TRBD1 (5 bases). Germline values: CDR1 LGHDT, CDR2 YNNKEL (reference sequence). V lost 4 bases, J lost 0 bases, and 10 bases lay in between. The CDR3 contains 15 residues. CDR3 sequence reads: CASSPGHFSGNTIYF. The CDR3 DNA sequence: TGTGCCAGCAGCCCCGGACACTTCTCTGGAAACACCATATATTTT.

The genes are TRBV11-2 and TRBJ2-5; 13 nucleotides align to TRBD2. From germline, CDR1 is SGHAT and CDR2 FQNNGV. The CDR3 extends over 14 amino acids. With 3 bases clipped from V and 9 bases from J, the junction kept 4 bases outside the gene matches. The CDR3: CASSLTSGGRAQYF. The CDR3 DNA reads TGTGCCAGCAGCTTGACTAGCGGGGGGAGGGCCCAGTACTTC. The variable domain in full, completed from reference TRBV11-2 and TRBJ2-5, reads EAGVAQSPRYKIIEKRQSVAFWCNPISGHATLYWYQQILGQGPKLLIQFQNNGVVDDSQLPKDRFSAERLKGVDSTLKIQPAKLEDSAVYLCASSLTSGGRAQYFGPGTRLLVL.